The T cell receptor beta chain under discussion was sequenced for a study of cytomegalovirus exposure and HLA in healthy donors. Both 60 Vbeta primers and 13 Jbeta primers went into the PCR. Measured with immunoSEQ multiplex PCR; TCRdb has only the in-frame clones, and not every one. The sample has around 150,000 clones; roughly 80% are singletons. On this clone itself: Other nucleotide sequences from this sample produce the same CDR3.

What was sequenced was PBMCs. The TCR comes from a male donor in good health and CMV-seronegative.

CDR3 coding DNA: TGTGCCAGCAGCCTCGGGCTAGCGGGTCAAAGCTCCTACGAGCAGTACTTC. It codes for CASSLGLAGQSSYEQYF. V usage is TRBV5-4 and J usage is TRBJ2-7; TRBD2 agrees at 8 bases. With V trimmed by 4 bases and J by 0 bases, 12 bases remained unmatched. Germline values: CDR1 SGHNT, CDR2 YYREEE (reference sequence). The CDR3 has 17 residues.